This TCR beta chain was retrieved from a study of Ad26.COV2.S vaccination and SARS-CoV-2 variants. The CDR3 runs 13 residues. CDR1 and CDR2 from the germline V gene are SGHAT and FQNNGV. V was clipped by 2 bases and J by 10 bases, with 14 bases between them. Produced via immunoSEQ multiplex PCR; TCRdb's table is partial and in-frame only. Of around 340,000 clones in the sample, 88% were seen once. The treatment: about 20 received Ad26.COV2.S at low or high dose, single or two shots; five or six received placebo; per-sample allocation not given. Material that was analyzed had been drawn on day 63 after the first vaccine or placebo injection. Details on this clone: Its antigen is still unknown.

Notes on the study in general: People given the vaccine had a wider spike-specific TCR breadth than placebo recipients did.

The chain couples TRBV11-2 to TRBJ1-1; tentatively, D is TRBD1 (5 bases). Sequencing used peripheral blood, obtained in a trial of Ad26.COV2.S vaccine versus placebo. This receptor was identified in a person aged 18-60 years who received the Ad26.COV2.S COVID-19 vaccine or a placebo. DNA of the CDR3: TGTGCCAGCAGCTTATTGCAGGGAGGTGGAGCTTTCTTT. It codes for CASSLLQGGGAFF.